What follows is one TCR beta chain and its context. The CDR3 covers 15 residues. V was pared by 4 bases and J by 5 bases, with 10 bases of the junction left unmatched. Germline V gene data show CDR1 as MGHRA and CDR2 as YSYEKL. These data are taken from a study of cytomegalovirus exposure and HLA in healthy donors. PCR involved 60 Vbeta and 13 Jbeta primers. This table comes from immunoSEQ multiplex PCR, and its TCRdb copy is limited to in-frame clones, with some not included. This table holds 150,000 to 200,000 clones, over 70% found once. The chain recombines TRBV4-1 with TRBJ1-2, with 7 bases identical to TRBD1. Sequencing was performed on PBMCs. This clonotype was obtained from a woman in her late teens or twenties in good health and CMV-seropositive. CDR3 protein: CASSPGQRTSYGYTF. In DNA form, the CDR3 reads TGCGCCAGCAGCCCGGGACAGAGGACTTCGTATGGCTACACCTTC.